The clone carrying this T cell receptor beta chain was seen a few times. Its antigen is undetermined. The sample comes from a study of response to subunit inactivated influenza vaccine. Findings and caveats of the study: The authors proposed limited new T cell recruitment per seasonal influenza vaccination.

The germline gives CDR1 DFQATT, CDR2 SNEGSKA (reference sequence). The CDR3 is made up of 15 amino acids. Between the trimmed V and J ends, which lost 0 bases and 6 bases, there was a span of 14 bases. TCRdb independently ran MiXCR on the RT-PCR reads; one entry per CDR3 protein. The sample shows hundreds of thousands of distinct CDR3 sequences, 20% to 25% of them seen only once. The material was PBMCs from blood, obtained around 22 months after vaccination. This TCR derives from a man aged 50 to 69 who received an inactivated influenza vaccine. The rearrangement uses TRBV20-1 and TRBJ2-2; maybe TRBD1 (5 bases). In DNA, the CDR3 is TGCAGTGCTAGAGATCATCAGGGAAAGGCCGGGGAGCTGTTTTTT. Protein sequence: CSARDHQGKAGELFF.